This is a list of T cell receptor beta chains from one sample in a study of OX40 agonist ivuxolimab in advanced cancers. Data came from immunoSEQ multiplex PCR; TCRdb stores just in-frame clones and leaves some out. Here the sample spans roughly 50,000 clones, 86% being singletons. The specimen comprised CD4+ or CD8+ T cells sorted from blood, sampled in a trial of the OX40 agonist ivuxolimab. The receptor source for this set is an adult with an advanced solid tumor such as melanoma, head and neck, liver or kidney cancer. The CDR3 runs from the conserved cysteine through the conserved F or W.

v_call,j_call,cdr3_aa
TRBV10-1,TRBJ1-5,CASYGQAASNQPQHF
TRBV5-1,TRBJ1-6,CASSFDRLNSPLHF
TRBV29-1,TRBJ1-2,CSVENRGPPYGYTF
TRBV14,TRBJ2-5,CASSQYGEETQYF
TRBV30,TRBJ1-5,CAWSGGGNQPQHF
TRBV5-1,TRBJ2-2,CASKRILAGASSGELFF
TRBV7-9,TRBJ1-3,CASSLFVGQGNTIYF
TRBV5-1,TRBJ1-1,CASSLPGVGMGTEAFF
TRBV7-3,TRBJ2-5,CASGELAAQTQYF
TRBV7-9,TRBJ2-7,CASNHGRGGNSEQYF
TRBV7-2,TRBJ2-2,CASSGRLAGLSGELFF
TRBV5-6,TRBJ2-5,CASSLGNRGQTQYF
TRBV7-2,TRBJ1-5,CASSLGQGRKQPQHF
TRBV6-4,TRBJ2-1,CASSPGTSWSGEQFF
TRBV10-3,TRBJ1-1,CAIRRTGDFTEAFF
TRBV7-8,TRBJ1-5,CASSSDRTGIKHF
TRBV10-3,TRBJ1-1,CAIREMNTEAFF
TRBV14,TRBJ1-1,CASSQILGGSGEAFF
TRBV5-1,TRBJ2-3,CASSLTGQAAQYF
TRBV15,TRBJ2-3,CATSRDREADTQYF
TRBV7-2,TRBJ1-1,CASSLGVRTEAFF
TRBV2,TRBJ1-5,CASAPGAGQPQHF
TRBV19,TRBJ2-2,CASKWQDTGELFF
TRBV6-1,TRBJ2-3,CASSVYGTSSTDTQYF
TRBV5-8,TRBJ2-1,CASSSYLGKTGGSEQFF
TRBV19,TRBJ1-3,CASSADSGNTIYF
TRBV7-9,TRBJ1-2,CASSLGGTDNYGYTF
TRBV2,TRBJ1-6,CASNPAQANSPLHF
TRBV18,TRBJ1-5,CASSPISVSNQPQHF